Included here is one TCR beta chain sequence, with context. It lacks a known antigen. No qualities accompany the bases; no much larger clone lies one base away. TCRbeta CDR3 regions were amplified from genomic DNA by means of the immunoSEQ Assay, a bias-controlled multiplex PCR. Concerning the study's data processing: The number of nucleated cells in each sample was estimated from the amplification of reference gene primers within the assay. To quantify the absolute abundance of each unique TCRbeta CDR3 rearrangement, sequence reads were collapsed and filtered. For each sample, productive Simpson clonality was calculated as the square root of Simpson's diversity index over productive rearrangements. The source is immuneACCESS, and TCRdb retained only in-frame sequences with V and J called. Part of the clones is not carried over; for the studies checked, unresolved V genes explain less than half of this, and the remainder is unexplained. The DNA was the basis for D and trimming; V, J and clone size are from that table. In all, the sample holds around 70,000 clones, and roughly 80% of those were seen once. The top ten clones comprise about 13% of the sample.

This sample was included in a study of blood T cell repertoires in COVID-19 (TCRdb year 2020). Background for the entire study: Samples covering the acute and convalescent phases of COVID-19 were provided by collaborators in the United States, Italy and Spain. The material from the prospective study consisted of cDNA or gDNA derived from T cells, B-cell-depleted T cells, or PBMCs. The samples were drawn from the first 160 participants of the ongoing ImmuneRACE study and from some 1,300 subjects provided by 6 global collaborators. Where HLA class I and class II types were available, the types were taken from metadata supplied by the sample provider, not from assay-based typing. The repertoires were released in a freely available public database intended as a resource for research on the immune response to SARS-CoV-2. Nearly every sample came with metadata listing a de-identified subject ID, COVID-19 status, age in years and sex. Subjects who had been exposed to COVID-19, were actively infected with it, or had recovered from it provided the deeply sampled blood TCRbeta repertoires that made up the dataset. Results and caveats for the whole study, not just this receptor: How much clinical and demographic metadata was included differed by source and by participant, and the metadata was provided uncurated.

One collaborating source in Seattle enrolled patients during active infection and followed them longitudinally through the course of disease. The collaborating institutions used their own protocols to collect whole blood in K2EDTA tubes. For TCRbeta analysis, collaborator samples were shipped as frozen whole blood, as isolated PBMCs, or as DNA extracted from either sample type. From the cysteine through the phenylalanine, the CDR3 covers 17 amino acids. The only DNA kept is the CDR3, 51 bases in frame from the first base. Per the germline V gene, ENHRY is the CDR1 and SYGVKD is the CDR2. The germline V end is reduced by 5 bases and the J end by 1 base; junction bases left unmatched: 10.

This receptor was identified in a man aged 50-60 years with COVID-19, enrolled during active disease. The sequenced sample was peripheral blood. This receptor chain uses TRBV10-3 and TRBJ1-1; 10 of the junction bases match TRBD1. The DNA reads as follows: TGTGCCATCAGTACCGGGACAGGGGTTGGGGCGAACACTGAAGCTTTCTTT. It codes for CAISTGTGVGANTEAFF.